The clone carrying this T cell receptor (beta chain) appeared once. Germline CDR1 reads MDHEN; CDR2 reads SYDVKM. Deletions cut 5 bases from V and 5 bases from J, with 19 bases between. The CDR3 spans 15 residues. The data derive from a study of long-term antiretroviral therapy in people with HIV. An immunoSEQ assay, version v3.0, was performed at survey level. Per-sample sequencing targets were roughly 40,000-55,000 T-cell genomes. Sequenced by immunoSEQ multiplex PCR; TCRdb stores in-frame clones only, minus some. Among tens of thousands of clones listed, roughly four fifths were seen once. This sequence originates from a man aged 50 or older with HIV. V is TRBV28 and J is TRBJ2-7; maybe TRBD2 (5 bases). Sequencing was performed on unsorted PBMCs, taken 0.4 years after starting antiretroviral therapy. CDR3: CASSPPLGGWDEQYF. DNA of the CDR3: TGTGCCAGCAGTCCGCCCCTAGGCGGGTGGGACGAGCAGTACTTC.